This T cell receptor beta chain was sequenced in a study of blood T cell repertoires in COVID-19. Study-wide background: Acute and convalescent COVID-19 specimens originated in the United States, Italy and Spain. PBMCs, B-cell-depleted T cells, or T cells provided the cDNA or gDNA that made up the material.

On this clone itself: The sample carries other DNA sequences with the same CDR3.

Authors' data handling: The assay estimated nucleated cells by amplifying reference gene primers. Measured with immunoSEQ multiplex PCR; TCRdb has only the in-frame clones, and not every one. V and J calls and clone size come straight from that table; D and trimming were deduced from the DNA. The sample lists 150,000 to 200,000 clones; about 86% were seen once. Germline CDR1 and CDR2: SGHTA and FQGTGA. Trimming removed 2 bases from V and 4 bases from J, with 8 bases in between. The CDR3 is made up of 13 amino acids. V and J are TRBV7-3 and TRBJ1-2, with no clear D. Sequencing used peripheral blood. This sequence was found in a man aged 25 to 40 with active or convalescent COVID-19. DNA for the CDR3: TGTGCCAGCAGCTTAGGAGGGTCCTATGGCTACACCTTC. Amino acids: CASSLGGSYGYTF. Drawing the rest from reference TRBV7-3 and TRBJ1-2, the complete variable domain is GAGVSQTPSNKVTEKGKYVELRCDPISGHTALYWYRQSLGQGPEFLIYFQGTGAADDSGLPNDRFFAVRPEGSVSTLKIQRTERGDSAVYLCASSLGGSYGYTFGSGTRLTVV.